This T cell receptor (beta chain) is from a study of shared clonotypes between healthy human individuals. Clones were sequenced by immunoSEQ multiplex PCR, and TCRdb holds only the in-frame ones, with some missing. The table lists around 500,000 clones, approximately 81% of them singletons. With 6 bases removed from V and 6 bases from J, the gap between germline ends came to 14 bases. This CDR3 comprises 12 residues. Germline-derived CDR1 and CDR2 are SQVTM and ANQGSEA. Comments on this clone: This likely came from a read error, as a far larger clone is one base away. This CDR3 fails to terminate in the conserved phenylalanine or tryptophan, so it likely reflects a read error.

The source of this sequence is a middle-aged woman in good health. Some clones in this sample may be carry-over from other donors' samples. Sequencing was carried out using PBMCs. The chain recombines TRBV29-1 with TRBJ1-1, with a weak D call TRBD1 (5 bases). CDR3 nucleotide sequence: TGCAGCGTCGGGGACGGCCTGGCTGAAGCTTTCCTT. It codes for CSVGDGLAEAFL.